Presented here are 4 T cell receptor beta chains from one specimen sequenced in a study of beta chain features in type 1 diabetes. Of the isolated RNA, all was reverse transcribed, and so the sequenced material was expressed TCRB transcripts. Sequenced by immunoSEQ multiplex PCR; TCRdb stores in-frame clones only, minus some. The sample has 65,000 to 100,000 clones, around a third seen once; the top ten hold over 0.4%. Sequencing was performed on stem cell memory CD4+ T cells from blood. The source is a woman aged 18 to 35 in good health.

The chain uses TRBV23-1 and TRBJ2-7; 9 bases agree with TRBD2. TRBV23-1 is an ORF for which the function is uncertain. V was clipped by 2 bases and J by 3 bases; unmatched bases: 5. There are 15 residues in the CDR3. The CDR3 coding sequence is TGCGCCAGCAGTCAAGGGGCGGGAGGGCACTACGAGCAGTACTTC. Encoded protein: CASSQGAGGHYEQYF.

The gene calls are TRBV28 and TRBJ1-2; D not resolved. The CDR3 sequence is 13 residues long. Germline V gene data show CDR1 as MDHEN and CDR2 as SYDVKM. The V and J ends lost 6 bases and 0 bases respectively, with 8 bases between them. Here the CDR3 DNA reads TGTGCCAGCAGGCCGGAGGCTAACTATGGCTACACCTTC. It translates to CASRPEANYGYTF.

This chain links TRBV19 with TRBJ1-2, with 11 bases lining up with TRBD1. The ends lost 5 bases at V and 6 bases at J; junction bases unmatched: 8. The CDR3 length is 15 residues. Germline V gene data show CDR1 as LNHDA and CDR2 as SQIVND (reference sequence). The CDR3: CASSLRTGGENGYTF. The CDR3 DNA reads TGTGCCAGTAGTCTACGGACAGGGGGCGAAAATGGCTACACCTTC.

This clone was counted only a few times. This chain uses TRBV25-1 with TRBJ2-5, with 8 bases identical to TRBD1. The J call is doubtful: the DNA matches TRBJ2-7 better. Germline-derived CDR1 and CDR2 are MGHDK and SYGVNS. The CDR3 length is 13 residues. The CDR3 sequence: CASIATGVGEQYF. Here the CDR3 DNA reads TGTGCCAGCATCGCGACAGGGGTGGGCGAGCAGTACTTC.